Here is one T cell receptor (beta chain) with its context. Its antigen is unknown. The sample belongs to a study of T cells expressing NK-cell markers. General study points: Specificity for HCMV among expanded NKG2C+ T cell clones was not established.

CDR1 is SQVTM and CDR2 is ANQGSEA in the germline V gene. The CDR3 consists of 12 residues. With the 5' RACE reads reprocessed, TCRdb shows one record per CDR3 protein and no DNA. The sample totals approximately 550,000 distinct CDR3 sequences. The V gene is TRBV29-1, the J gene TRBJ1-1. Sequencing was carried out using blood T cells: a sorted CD56 or NKG2C T cell subset, CD4+ or CD8+ T cells, or bulk PBMC T cells (not recorded which). This receptor was taken from a man aged 18 to 29 in good health. CDR3 region: CSVKGMNTEAFF.